This T cell receptor beta chain originates from a study of cytomegalovirus exposure and HLA in healthy donors. In the study overall: Sequencing of roughly 180 million T cells in an earlier analysis found 120 million or so unique TCR beta sequences. Findings and limits, study-wide: Cytomegalovirus association was listed for approximately 160 TCR beta chains.

With 6 bases clipped from V and 0 bases from J, the junction kept 8 bases outside the gene matches. The CDR3 extends over 18 amino acids. Germline CDR1 reads LNHDA; CDR2 reads SQIVND (reference sequence). PCR was performed using 60 Vbeta and 13 Jbeta primers. Generated by immunoSEQ multiplex PCR, the TCRdb table keeps only in-frame clones and is missing some. Altogether 90,000 to 100,000 clones are present, roughly three quarters being singletons, with the ten largest covering about 1.5%. As for this clone: The antigen is unknown.

The specimen was PBMCs. The chain combines TRBV19 with TRBJ2-3; 14 nucleotides agree with TRBD2. The source of this sequence is a man aged 40-49 years in good health and CMV-seronegative. The CDR3 region has the DNA TGTGCCAGTAGCCCTGGACTAGCGGGGGGTATAAGCACAGATACGCAGTATTTT. Translating gives CASSPGLAGGISTDTQYF. The complete variable domain, with remaining parts taken from reference TRBV19 and TRBJ2-3, reads DGGITQSPKYLFRKEGQNVTLSCEQNLNHDAMYWYRQDPGQGLRLIYYSQIVNDFQKGDIAEGYSVSREKKESFPLTVTSAQKNPTAFYLCASSPGLAGGISTDTQYFGPGTRLTVL.